Shown below are 30 T cell receptor beta chains from a single sample sequenced in a study of vaccination effects on CD4 cells after COVID-19 (dated by TCRdb to between 2022 and 2023). To identify antigen-specific CD4+ T cell clonotypes by their expansion, the ViraFEST assay first stimulated PBMC with viral peptide pools and then applied TCR sequencing. After 10 to 11 days of culture, CD4+ T cells were isolated with the EasySep CD4+ T cell isolation kit. The absence of prior SARS-CoV-2 infection in healthy vaccine recipients was confirmed by negative nucleocapsid antibodies before and after vaccination. The receptor library was made with the immunoSEQ multiplex PCR assay. TCRdb mirrors the immuneACCESS table, restricted to in-frame sequences. Some clones are absent from its copies; in checked studies, under half trace to an unresolved V gene, and the reason for the others is unknown. The sample table holds 73,000 or so clones, of which under 80% were seen once. Together, the top ten hold 10% to 13% of the sample.

No cognate antigen is known for these TCRs. The sequences come from CD4+ T cells from PBMCs cultured with SARS-CoV-2 spike peptides, collected before COVID-19 vaccination. Interpreted using the paper, the cell subset or site label stands for: SARS-CoV-2 spike overlapping peptide pool stimulation. These receptor sequences come from a human donor who received a COVID-19 vaccine.

This clone was seen more than once but under ten times. J is TRBJ1-5 and V is TRBV2, with TRBD1 matching 8 bases. The CDR3 extends over 14 amino acids. The V gene's germline CDR1 is SNHLY and CDR2 FYNNEI. V trimming: 6 bases; J trimming: 2 bases; junction bases outside the gene matches: 3. In DNA, the CDR3 is TGTGCCAGCAGCTTACAGGGGGGCAATCAGCCCCAGCATTTT. It translates to CASSLQGGNQPQHF.

This clone occurred a few times. The CDR3 DNA reads TGTGCCAGCAGCGTTGGACTAGCACCCGGGGAGCTGTTTTTT. Protein: CASSVGLAPGELFF. V usage is TRBV9 and J usage is TRBJ2-2, with 8 positions matching TRBD2. V was pared by 2 bases and J by 6 bases, with 3 bases of the junction left unmatched. The CDR3 sequence is 14 residues long. The germline CDR1 and CDR2 sequences are SGDLS and YYNGEE.

The CDR3 DNA sequence: TGTGCCAGCAGCTTGACAGGGACCACTGAAGCTTTCTTT. Translated: CASSLTGTTEAFF. J is TRBJ1-1 and V is TRBV7-3; 7 positions agree with TRBD1. The ends lost 3 bases at V and 4 bases at J; junction bases unmatched: 2. CDR1 is SGHTA, CDR2 FQGTGA, per germline. The CDR3 extends over 13 amino acids.

The gene calls are TRBV30 and TRBJ1-4; D remains ambiguous. Germline assignment: CDR1 GTSNPN and CDR2 SVGIG (reference sequence). This CDR3 region has 17 residues. V was pared by 2 bases and J by 8 bases, with 24 bases between. The CDR3: CAWSPYLFASGEEKLFF. The CDR3 nucleotides are TGTGCCTGGAGTCCGTATCTGTTCGCCTCTGGTGAGGAAAAACTGTTTTTT.

The J gene is TRBJ1-5, the V gene TRBV6-5, with TRBD1 as a possible D gene (5 bases). Germline CDR1 MNHEY, CDR2 SVGAGI. Trimming removed 2 bases at V and 6 bases at J, with 8 bases between. The length of the CDR3 is 13 residues. The DNA of the CDR3 is TGTGCCAGCAGTTACGTGGGGGGTCAGCCCCAGCATTTT. This encodes CASSYVGGQPQHF.

This rearrangement joins TRBV13 to TRBJ1-2; D may be TRBD1 (6 bases). Deletions cut 1 base from V and 0 bases from J, with 18 bases between. This CDR3 has 18 residues. The germline CDR1 and CDR2 sequences are PRHDT and FYEKMQ (reference sequence). The CDR3 loop is CASSLAGAFSQTNYGYTF. DNA of the CDR3: TGTGCCAGCAGCTTAGCGGGGGCCTTTTCACAAACTAACTATGGCTACACCTTC.

The genes are TRBV28 and TRBJ2-3; D possibly corresponds to TRBD1 (6 bases). The CDR3 runs to 13 residues. V was cut by 5 bases and J by 6 bases, with 12 bases left in between. From germline, CDR1 is MDHEN and CDR2 SYDVKM. The CDR3 loop is CASSPAGADTQYF. The CDR3 coding sequence is TGTGCCAGCAGTCCCGCAGGGGCGGATACGCAGTATTTT.

The rearrangement joins TRBV28 to TRBJ2-3; maybe TRBD1 (5 bases). V gave up 6 bases and J gave up 2 bases, with 15 bases separating them. Germline V lookup: CDR1 MDHEN, CDR2 SYDVKM. The CDR3 has 15 residues. The CDR3 DNA reads as TGTGCCAGCAGCAGACCGACAGCCCTCACAGATACGCAGTATTTT. Translation: CASSRPTALTDTQYF.

The J gene is TRBJ2-3, the V gene TRBV11-2, with 7 bases identical to TRBD1. The germline CDR1 and CDR2 sequences are SGHAT and FQNNGV. The CDR3 extends over 16 amino acids. Trimming took 4 bases from V and 3 from J; bases not matched to a gene: 10. In nucleotides, the CDR3 is TGTGCCAGCAGCTCAAGGACAGGATTAGGAACAGATACGCAGTATTTT. Its protein product is CASSSRTGLGTDTQYF. Drawing the rest from reference TRBV11-2 and TRBJ2-3, the complete variable domain is EAGVAQSPRYKIIEKRQSVAFWCNPISGHATLYWYQQILGQGPKLLIQFQNNGVVDDSQLPKDRFSAERLKGVDSTLKIQPAKLEDSAVYLCASSSRTGLGTDTQYFGPGTRLTVL.

V is TRBV5-5 and J is TRBJ1-1; D is unresolved. The CDR3 runs to 14 residues. The germline CDR1 and CDR2 sequences are SGHKS and YYEKEE (reference sequence). Deletions cut 1 base from V and 0 bases from J, with 7 bases between. This CDR3 reads CASSLRAVNTEAFF. The DNA of the CDR3 is TGTGCCAGCAGCTTGCGGGCGGTGAACACTGAAGCTTTCTTT.

The chain employs TRBV24-1 and TRBJ2-3; 8 bases are a match to TRBD2. The V gene's germline CDR1 is KGHDR and CDR2 SFDVKD. The CDR3 sequence is 16 residues long. With V trimmed by 3 bases and J by 5 bases, 9 bases remained unmatched. The CDR3 DNA is TGTGCCACCAGTGATACCAGACTAAGCGGGGGAGATACGCAGTATTTT. Its translation: CATSDTRLSGGDTQYF.

The table lists this clone with a few counts. The rearrangement links TRBV30 to TRBJ1-2; no clear D. The germline CDR1 and CDR2 sequences are GTSNPN and SVGIG (reference sequence). Trimming stripped 4 bases from V and 1 base from J, with 10 bases between. This CDR3 has 13 residues. The CDR3 region has the DNA TGTGCCTGGACAAGACCACTTAACTATGGCTACACCTTC. Its translation: CAWTRPLNYGYTF.

The chain joins TRBV6-2 or TRBV6-3 to TRBJ2-7, with 7 positions matching TRBD1. Germline-derived CDR1 and CDR2 are MNHEY and SVGEGT. The V and J ends lost 4 bases and 4 bases, in that order; junction bases with no gene match: 7. This CDR3 spans 14 amino acids. In nucleotides, the CDR3 is TGTGCCAGCAGTTCCCGGACAGGACAATACGAGCAGTACGTC. As protein: CASSSRTGQYEQYV.

The chain recombines TRBV24-1 with TRBJ2-3; TRBD1 matches 9 bases. Germline CDR1 and CDR2: KGHDR and SFDVKD. The J segment lost 0 bases and the V segment lost 9 bases, leaving 6 bases of the junction unmatched. The CDR3 runs to 15 residues. In DNA form, the CDR3 reads TGTGCCACCGGGGAAGACAGGGGGAGCACAGATACGCAGTATTTT. As protein: CATGEDRGSTDTQYF.

This sequence joins TRBV6-5 and TRBJ2-2; 9 bases match TRBD2. V gave up 10 bases and J gave up 7 bases; unmatched junction bases: 4. The CDR3 consists of 12 residues. The V gene's germline CDR1 is MNHEY and CDR2 SVGAGI. CDR3 sequence: CATLAGNGELFF. The DNA for the CDR3 is TGTGCCACGCTAGCGGGGAACGGGGAGCTGTTTTTT.

This rearrangement joins TRBV9 to TRBJ1-4; D may be TRBD1 (5 bases). V lost 0 bases to trimming and J lost 8 bases, with 14 bases between them. The germline V gene encodes CDR1 SGDLS and CDR2 YYNGEE. The length of the CDR3 is 15 residues. CDR3 residues: CASSVDPGRAEKLFF. The CDR3 nucleotides read TGTGCCAGCAGCGTAGATCCGGGGCGGGCGGAAAAACTGTTTTTT.

This rearrangement joins TRBV29-1 to TRBJ2-5; TRBD1 might be the D (6 bases). The CDR3 covers 14 residues. The germline V gene has CDR1 SQVTM and CDR2 ANQGSEA. V dropped 1 base and J dropped 5 bases, with 14 bases sitting between them. The chain's CDR3 is CSVEGWGPGETQYF. Written as DNA, the CDR3 is TGCAGCGTTGAAGGTTGGGGGCCGGGGGAGACCCAGTACTTC.

A few counts support this clone. V gene TRBV9 combines with J gene TRBJ1-6; D gene uncertain. The CDR3 contains 15 residues. V was clipped by 4 bases and J by 14 bases, with 22 bases between them. Germline lookup yields CDR1 SGDLS and CDR2 YYNGEE. The CDR3 spells CASSPDLLAVESLHF. In DNA form, the CDR3 reads TGTGCCAGCAGCCCGGACCTTTTGGCGGTGGAGTCCCTCCACTTT.

The table lists this clone with a count of one. The CDR3 reads CASSLEGGDYEQYV. CDR3 bases: TGCGCCAGCAGCTTGGAGGGGGGGGACTACGAGCAGTACGTC. This chain uses TRBV5-1 with TRBJ2-7; TRBD2 might be the D (7 bases). Trimming removed 0 bases from V and 3 bases from J, with 10 bases in between. Germline V gives CDR1 SGHRS, CDR2 YFSETQ. This CDR3 is built from 14 residues.

The chain carries TRBV30 and TRBJ2-5; a weak D match, TRBD1 (7 bases). The germline V gene encodes CDR1 GTSNPN and CDR2 SVGIG (reference sequence). The V and J ends lost 5 bases and 2 bases respectively, with 12 bases between them. This CDR3 has 13 amino acids. CDR3 amino acids: CAWAGQQQETQYF. The CDR3 nucleotides read TGTGCCTGGGCGGGACAGCAACAAGAGACCCAGTACTTC.

The rearrangement uses TRBV28 and TRBJ1-2, with a weak D call TRBD1 (5 bases). The CDR3 has 15 residues. V was cut by 6 bases and J by 5 bases, with 19 bases left in between. The V gene's germline CDR1 is MDHEN and CDR2 SYDVKM. Here the CDR3 reads CASSSRDSRRYGYTF. Here the CDR3 DNA reads TGTGCCAGCAGCTCCCGGGACTCTCGTCGTTATGGCTACACCTTC.

The chain recombines TRBV3-1 (or the pseudogene TRBV3-2) with TRBJ2-7, with TRBD1 matching 7 bases. This CDR3 spans 10 amino acids. The germline gives CDR1 LGHDT, CDR2 YNNKEL (reference sequence). As DNA, the CDR3 is TGTGCCAGCAGCCTCCGACAGGGCCCCGTC. Amino acid sequence: CASSLRQGPV.

The V call is TRBV11-3, the J call TRBJ2-5; 10 bases align to TRBD1. The CDR3 has 15 amino acids. Germline-derived CDR1 and CDR2 are SGHNT and YENEEA. After removal of 4 bases from V and 4 bases from J, the junction contained 6 bases not matched to a gene. The CDR3 DNA reads as TGTGCCAGCAGCTACGGGACAGGGGCCGGAGAGACCCAGTACTTC. This gives the protein CASSYGTGAGETQYF.

The chain has TRBV5-1 and TRBJ2-7, with 11 positions matching TRBD1. From germline, CDR1 is SGHRS and CDR2 YFSETQ. Trimming at V came to 4 bases and at J to 4 bases, leaving 7 bases not matched to a gene. This CDR3 is 15 amino acids long. The CDR3 is CASSVGTGGIYEQYV. As DNA, the CDR3 is TGCGCCAGCAGCGTGGGGACAGGGGGGATTTACGAGCAGTACGTC.

This sequence joins TRBV5-1 and TRBJ1-1; 7 bases are shared with TRBD1. Germline CDR1 and CDR2: SGHRS and YFSETQ. CDR3 length equals 16 residues. V dropped 2 bases and J dropped 4; count of bases not matched to a gene: 11. Here the CDR3 DNA reads TGCGCCAGCAGCTTTGACAGGGTTGGTGGCCCCACTGAAGCTTTCTTT. This gives the protein CASSFDRVGGPTEAFF.

V gene TRBV9 combines with J gene TRBJ1-4; D gene uncertain. V lost 4 bases to trimming and J lost 8 bases, with 15 bases between them. The CDR3 extends over 14 amino acids. CDR1 is SGDLS and CDR2 is YYNGEE in the germline V gene. The DNA for the CDR3 is TGTGCCAGCAGCTCCTATCCCGGAGGGGAAAAACTGTTTTTT. Its protein product is CASSSYPGGEKLFF.

The genes are TRBV7-9 and TRBJ1-2, with D possibly being TRBD1 (5 bases). This CDR3 has 13 residues. V was shortened by 7 bases and J by 8 bases, with 17 bases between the two germline ends. Looked up from germline, CDR1 is SEHNR and CDR2 is FQNEAQ (reference sequence). CDR3 DNA sequence: TGTGCCAGCACCCGGGGCACTGAGATGGGCTACACCTTC. Translation gives CASTRGTEMGYTF.

J is TRBJ1-4 and V is TRBV6-5; D is ambiguous. Germline assignment: CDR1 MNHEY and CDR2 SVGAGI. Trimming left V 5 bases short and J 2 bases short, with 12 bases between. The CDR3 spans 15 residues. This CDR3 is CASSPGRLTNEKLFF. The CDR3 region has the DNA TGTGCCAGCAGTCCCGGACGGCTTACTAATGAAAAACTGTTTTTT.

The chain carries TRBV2 and TRBJ2-1; 9 positions agree with TRBD2. The CDR3 has 16 amino acids. CDR1 is SNHLY, CDR2 FYNNEI, per germline. V was pared by 4 bases and J by 4 bases, with 8 bases of the junction left unmatched. The CDR3 region has the DNA TGTGCCAGCAGTGGGAGGGCGGGGGGGTTATACAATGAGCAGTTCTTC. Protein product: CASSGRAGGLYNEQFF.

This chain joins TRBV28 and TRBJ2-1, with D hard to call. The V gene's germline CDR1 is MDHEN and CDR2 SYDVKM. V lost 8 bases and J 0 bases, leaving 11 bases between the germline ends. CDR3 length equals 14 residues. The CDR3 region has the DNA TGTGCCAGCTTACGCAGGAGCTCCTACAATGAGCAGTTCTTC. The encoded protein is CASLRRSSYNEQFF.